The 27 T cell receptor beta chains below were found in one sample sequenced in a study of T cell repertoires in cytomegalovirus infection. MiXCR, applied by TCRdb to the reads, yields one record per CDR3 protein. The sample carries fewer than 550,000 distinct CDR3 sequences, roughly 12% recorded once. Source material: PBMCs. The receptor set was obtained from a human donor in good health (CMV status not recorded). Some clones in this sample may be carry-over from other donors' samples.

This clonotype has ten or more counts. The chain combines TRBV7-2 with TRBJ2-1; D remains ambiguous. The CDR3 totals 15 residues. The germline V gene has CDR1 SGHTA and CDR2 FQGNSA. Trimming shortened V by 0 bases and J by 0 bases, and 6 bases separated the two germline ends. The CDR3 DNA reads TGTGCCAGCAGCTTAGCGTCGGTCTCCTACAATGAGCAGTTCTTC. Translation: CASSLASVSYNEQFF.

The table lists this clonotype with many counts. Here the CDR3 reads CASSPWRRRTDTQYF. For the CDR3, the DNA is TGTGCCAGCAGCCCTTGGAGACGCCGCACAGATACGCAGTATTTT. The chain combines TRBV28 with TRBJ2-3; D unclear. V lost 6 bases, J lost 1 base, and 14 bases lay in between. This CDR3 contains 15 residues. CDR1 MDHEN and CDR2 SYDVKM come from the germline V gene. The complete variable domain, with remaining parts taken from reference TRBV28 and TRBJ2-3, reads DVKVTQSSRYLVKRTGEKVFLECVQDMDHENMFWYRQDPGLGLRLIYFSYDVKMKEKGDIPEGYSVSREKKERFSLILESASTNQTSMYLCASSPWRRRTDTQYFGPGTRLTVL.

Many counts were recorded for this clonotype. V gene TRBV27 combines with J gene TRBJ1-6; D not certain. Germline V gives CDR1 MNHEY, CDR2 SMNVEV (reference sequence). The ends were cut back, 6 bases at V and 7 bases at J, with 19 bases in the middle. The CDR3 is made up of 16 amino acids. CDR3 coding DNA: TGTGCCAGCAGCGTTAACTCGGAACCGGGGAATTCACCCCTCCACTTT. Translation: CASSVNSEPGNSPLHF.

The chain is built from TRBV28 and TRBJ2-1; TRBD1 matches 7 bases. V dropped 5 bases and J dropped 1; count of bases not matched to a gene: 11. Per the germline V gene, CDR1 is MDHEN and CDR2 is SYDVKM. The CDR3 consists of 17 residues. CDR3 region: CASSGGQPFYSYNEQFF. As DNA, the CDR3 is TGTGCCAGCAGTGGGGGACAGCCTTTTTATTCCTACAATGAGCAGTTCTTC.

This clonotype came up a few times. The chain uses TRBV5-1 and TRBJ1-1; 8 bases agree with TRBD1. In germline, CDR1 is SGHRS, CDR2 YFSETQ. Trimming removed 3 bases from V and 7 bases from J; junction bases left unmatched: 11. The CDR3 spans 15 residues. CDR3 residues: CASSSGGVGQVEAFF. CDR3 DNA: TGCGCCAGCAGCTCGGGGGGGGTGGGACAGGTTGAAGCTTTCTTT. Variable domain in full (rest from reference TRBV5-1 and TRBJ1-1): KAGVTQTPRYLIKTRGQQVTLSCSPISGHRSVSWYQQTPGQGLQFLFEYFSETQRNKGNFPGRFSGRQFSNSRSEMNVSTLELGDSALYLCASSSGGVGQVEAFFGQGTRLTVV.

This clonotype has more than one count but fewer than ten. This chain joins TRBV19 and TRBJ1-1; 8 nucleotides align to TRBD1. In germline, CDR1 is LNHDA, CDR2 SQIVND (reference sequence). The CDR3 is 14 residues long. Trimming at V came to 7 bases and at J to 6 bases, leaving 10 bases not matched to a gene. The CDR3 DNA follows: TGTGCCAGTACTTTGCAGGGGGCGCGCCCTGAAGCTTTCTTT. Its translation: CASTLQGARPEAFF.

The sample holds many counts of this clonotype. The rearrangement uses TRBV11-2 and TRBJ2-5, with a possible D match to TRBD1 (6 bases). The germline CDR1 and CDR2 sequences are SGHAT and FQNNGV. V lost 5 bases to trimming and J lost 4 bases, with 17 bases between them. This CDR3 spans 15 amino acids. CDR3 in DNA: TGTGCCAGCAGCCGATCCAGGGGATTCCGAGAGACCCAGTACTTC. This encodes CASSRSRGFRETQYF.

This clonotype was detected only a few times. The chain combines TRBV3-1 with TRBJ2-7; TRBD2 agrees at 8 bases. The CDR3 spans 15 residues. V lost 4 bases, J lost 3 bases, and 8 bases stayed unmatched. Germline CDR1 and CDR2: LGHDT and YNNKEL (reference sequence). As DNA, the CDR3 is TGTGCCAGCAGCCCGGGAGGGGCAGGCCTCTACGAGCAGTACTTC. Encoded protein: CASSPGGAGLYEQYF.

At least ten counts were recorded for this clonotype. The chain is built from TRBV7-9 and TRBJ1-1; weak D call: TRBD1 (6 bases). CDR3 size: 13 residues. V shed 7 bases and J shed 6 bases, with 15 bases lying between them. The germline V gene encodes CDR1 SEHNR and CDR2 FQNEAQ (reference sequence). In nucleotides, the CDR3 is TGTGCCAGCACCCCAGGGGTGGGCCCTGAAGCTTTCTTT. Residues: CASTPGVGPEAFF.

This clonotype was observed a few times. The chain links TRBV28 to TRBJ1-5; TRBD1 might be the D (6 bases). Looked up from germline, CDR1 is MDHEN and CDR2 is SYDVKM. V gave up 2 bases and J gave up 2 bases, with 10 bases separating them. The CDR3 totals 15 residues. CDR3 nucleotides: TGTGCCAGCAGTTTACACAGGGAAGGCAATCAGCCCCAGCATTTT. Its translation: CASSLHREGNQPQHF.

The chain links TRBV20-1 to TRBJ2-1, with 9 bases matching TRBD2. The germline V gene encodes CDR1 DFQATT and CDR2 SNEGSKA (reference sequence). V dropped 5 bases and J dropped 5; count of bases not matched to a gene: 10. The CDR3 loop spans 15 amino acids. CDR3 nucleotides: TGCAGTGCTCCAAATCCTAGCGGGATTGACAATGAGCAGTTCTTC. The encoded protein is CSAPNPSGIDNEQFF.

This clonotype has a count of ten or more. This chain links TRBV6-2 or TRBV6-3 with TRBJ2-3; unclear D gene. The CDR3 has 16 amino acids. In germline, CDR1 is MNHEY, CDR2 SVGEGT. Trimming took off 2 bases at V and 0 bases at J, with 12 bases between the two ends. The CDR3, as DNA: TGTGCCAGCAGTTACGACCCGGGTCGTAGCACAGATACGCAGTATTTT. Its protein product is CASSYDPGRSTDTQYF.

This clonotype showed up many times. The chain links TRBV9 to TRBJ2-7, with 9 bases identical to TRBD1. The CDR3 loop spans 15 amino acids. CDR1 and CDR2 (germline): SGDLS, YYNGEE. V lost 3 bases to trimming and J lost 4 bases; unmatched junction nucleotides: 8. The CDR3 DNA sequence: TGTGCCAGCAGCGCCACAGGGGGCGGCGGATACGAGCAGTACTTC. This sequence encodes CASSATGGGGYEQYF.

Many counts were recorded for this clonotype. The rearrangement uses TRBV7-9 and TRBJ2-1, with 10 nucleotides matching TRBD2. V was clipped by 3 bases and J by 6 bases; unmatched bases: 8. Per the germline V gene, CDR1 is SEHNR and CDR2 is FQNEAQ (reference sequence). This CDR3 has 16 amino acids. CDR3 sequence (DNA): TGTGCCAGCAGCTTCCCGCTAGCGGGAGCAGGCAATGAGCAGTTCTTC. It translates to CASSFPLAGAGNEQFF.

The sample holds many counts of this clonotype. The chain links TRBV12-3 or TRBV12-4 to TRBJ2-2; D is ambiguous. Trimming cost V 6 bases and J 2 bases, with 16 bases left between them. The CDR3 loop spans 16 amino acids. The DNA of the CDR3 is TGTGCCAGCAGCCACCGGAGACGGAGAAACACCGGGGAGCTGTTTTTT. Translated: CASSHRRRRNTGELFF.

This clonotype was seen once. The chain recombines TRBV3-1 with TRBJ1-1; possible D gene TRBD1, 6 bases. Germline CDR1 reads LGHDT; CDR2 reads YNNKEL (reference sequence). Between the trimmed V and J ends, which lost 0 bases and 3 bases, there was a span of 20 bases. This CDR3 has 18 amino acids. As DNA, the CDR3 is TGTGCCAGCAGCCAAGAATACTACAGGGAAGGTGGGGACACTGAAGCTTTCTTT. Translated, it gives CASSQEYYREGGDTEAFF.

This clonotype has at least ten counts. This rearrangement joins TRBV15 to TRBJ1-2; 9 positions agree with TRBD1. J gave up 3 bases and V 8 bases, and 10 bases lay outside the gene matches. CDR1 and CDR2 from the germline V gene are LNHNV and YYDKDF (reference sequence). The CDR3 spans 15 residues. The CDR3 reads CATREGRDRDYGYTF. DNA of the CDR3: TGTGCCACCCGAGAAGGCCGGGACAGGGACTATGGCTACACCTTC.

This clonotype was recorded many times. J is TRBJ1-4 and V is TRBV15; 8 bases line up with TRBD1. In germline, CDR1 is LNHNV, CDR2 YYDKDF (reference sequence). The junction had 13 bases not matched to a gene; V was cut back by 4 bases and J by 0 bases. This CDR3 spans 19 amino acids. CDR3 DNA sequence: TGTGCCACCAGCACGACAGGGGTTTATGAGTTCGCAACTAATGAAAAACTGTTTTTT. The encoded protein is CATSTTGVYEFATNEKLFF.

This clonotype was detected ten times or more. The chain is built from TRBV24-1 and TRBJ1-2, with D uncertain. This CDR3 is built from 15 residues. Germline assignment: CDR1 KGHDR and CDR2 SFDVKD. Trimming removed 8 bases from V and 5 bases from J, with 20 bases in between. The CDR3 DNA is TGTGCCACCAAGGACTTGGAGGTAACCGTGTATGGCTACACCTTC. It encodes CATKDLEVTVYGYTF.

This clonotype appeared many times. The rearrangement links TRBV5-4 to TRBJ2-3; 7 nucleotides line up with TRBD2. Germline V gene sequence: CDR1 SGHNT, CDR2 YYREEE (reference sequence). The CDR3 is made up of 15 amino acids. V dropped 4 bases and J dropped 1; count of bases not matched to a gene: 6. The CDR3 reads CASSRKSGGTDTQYF. The CDR3 nucleotides are TGTGCCAGCAGCAGGAAAAGCGGGGGCACAGATACGCAGTATTTT.

The V and J genes are TRBV18 and TRBJ1-4; D perhaps matches TRBD1 (6 bases). Germline CDR1 reads KGHSH; CDR2 reads LQKENI. This CDR3 is 17 amino acids long. V was trimmed by 3 bases and J by 13 bases, leaving 27 bases between them. CDR3 in DNA: TGTGCCAGCTCACCCGCGGACAGCGGACGGTTTGACCGGGGACTGTTTTTT. This codes for CASSPADSGRFDRGLFF. The variable domain in full, completed from reference TRBV18 and TRBJ1-4, reads NAGVMQNPRHLVRRRGQEARLRCSPMKGHSHVYWYRQLPEEGLKFMVYLQKENIIDESGMPKERFSAEFPKEGPSILRIQQVVRGDSAAYFCASSPADSGRFDRGLFFGSGTQLSVL.

This clonotype has ten or more counts. The rearrangement uses TRBV5-4 and TRBJ2-2; D unresolved. V was pared by 0 bases and J by 4 bases, with 13 bases between. This CDR3 is 16 amino acids long. Looked up from germline, CDR1 is SGHNT and CDR2 is YYREEE (reference sequence). DNA for the CDR3: TGTGCCAGCAGCTTGGGGGTCGGAAGGTCCACCGGGGAGCTGTTTTTT. Protein: CASSLGVGRSTGELFF.

The chain uses TRBV29-1 and TRBJ1-2; D unclear. The V gene's germline CDR1 is SQVTM and CDR2 ANQGSEA. The CDR3 totals 11 residues. The V gene lost 7 bases and the J gene lost 3 bases, with 9 bases spanning the gap. CDR3 nucleotide sequence: TGCAGCGATGACCGTGACTATGGCTACACCTTC. Its protein is CSDDRDYGYTF.

This rearrangement joins TRBV28 to TRBJ2-1; 12 bases are shared with TRBD1. The CDR3 spans 16 residues. Germline lookup yields CDR1 MDHEN and CDR2 SYDVKM. Trimming removed 4 bases from V and 7 bases from J; junction bases left unmatched: 8. CDR3 coding DNA: TGTGCCAGCAGTTCGGCCGGGACAGGGGGCGAAAATGAGCAGTTCTTC. Encoded protein: CASSSAGTGGENEQFF.

The chain combines TRBV5-1 with TRBJ2-1; D may be TRBD2 (5 bases). Trimming removed 4 bases at V and 2 bases at J, with 13 bases between. Per germline, CDR1 SGHRS and CDR2 YFSETQ. The CDR3 is made up of 15 amino acids. CDR3 coding DNA: TGCGCCAGCAGCCCCGCCGGGGTGGCCTACAATGAGCAGTTCTTC. This gives the protein CASSPAGVAYNEQFF.

This clonotype was recorded at least ten times. This chain links TRBV19 with TRBJ2-1; D possibly matches TRBD1 or TRBD2 (6 bases each). Trimming took 4 bases from V and 3 from J, leaving 13 bases between them. CDR1 LNHDA and CDR2 SQIVND come from the germline V gene (reference sequence). There are 15 residues in the CDR3. CDR3 sequence: CASSTPRGVYNEQFF. DNA for the CDR3: TGTGCCAGTAGTACCCCTAGGGGGGTCTACAATGAGCAGTTCTTC.

As concerns this clonotype: Just one base apart from a much larger clone, this may be a read error. In nucleotides, the CDR3 is TGTGTCAGCAGTTCGGGCAGGGGGAGCATCTATGGCTACACCTTC. Residues: CVSSSGRGSIYGYTF. This chain links TRBV28 with TRBJ1-2, with TRBD1 matching over 7 bases. In germline, CDR1 is MDHEN, CDR2 SYDVKM. The CDR3 is 15 amino acids.